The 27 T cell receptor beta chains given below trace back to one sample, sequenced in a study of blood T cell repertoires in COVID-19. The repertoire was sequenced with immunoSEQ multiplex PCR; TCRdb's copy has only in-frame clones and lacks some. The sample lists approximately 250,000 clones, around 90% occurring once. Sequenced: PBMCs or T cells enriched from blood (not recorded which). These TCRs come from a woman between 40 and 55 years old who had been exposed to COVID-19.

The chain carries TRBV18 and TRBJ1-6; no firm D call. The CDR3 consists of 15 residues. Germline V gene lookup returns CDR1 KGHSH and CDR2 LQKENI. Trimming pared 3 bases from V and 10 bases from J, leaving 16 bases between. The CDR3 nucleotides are TGTGCCAGCTCACCGGCCGGGAGCTACAGCTCACCCCTCCACTTT. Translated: CASSPAGSYSSPLHF. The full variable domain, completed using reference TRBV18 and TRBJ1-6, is NAGVMQNPRHLVRRRGQEARLRCSPMKGHSHVYWYRQLPEEGLKFMVYLQKENIIDESGMPKERFSAEFPKEGPSILRIQQVVRGDSAAYFCASSPAGSYSSPLHFGNGTRLTVT.

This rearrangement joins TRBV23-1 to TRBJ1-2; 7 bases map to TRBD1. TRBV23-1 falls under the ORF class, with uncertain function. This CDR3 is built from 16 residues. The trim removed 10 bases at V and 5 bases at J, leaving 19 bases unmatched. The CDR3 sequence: CATPQGWDSLKYGYTF. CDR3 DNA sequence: TGCGCCACCCCCCAGGGGTGGGACAGCTTAAAGTATGGCTACACCTTC.

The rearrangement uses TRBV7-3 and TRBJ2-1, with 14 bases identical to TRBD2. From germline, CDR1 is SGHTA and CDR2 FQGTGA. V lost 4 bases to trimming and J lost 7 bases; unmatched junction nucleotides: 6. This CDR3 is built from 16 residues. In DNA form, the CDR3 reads TGTGCCAGCAGCTCCCGGACTAGCGGGAGGACTAATGAGCAGTTCTTC. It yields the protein CASSSRTSGRTNEQFF. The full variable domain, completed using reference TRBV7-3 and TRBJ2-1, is GAGVSQTPSNKVTEKGKYVELRCDPISGHTALYWYRQSLGQGPEFLIYFQGTGAADDSGLPNDRFFAVRPEGSVSTLKIQRTERGDSAVYLCASSSRTSGRTNEQFFGPGTRLTVL.

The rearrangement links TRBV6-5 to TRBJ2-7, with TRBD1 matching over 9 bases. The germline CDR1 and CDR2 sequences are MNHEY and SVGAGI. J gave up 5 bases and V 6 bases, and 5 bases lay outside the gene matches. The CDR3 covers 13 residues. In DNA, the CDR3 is TGTGCCAGCAGGCCCACAGGGGGCGACGAGCAGTACGTC. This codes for CASRPTGGDEQYV.

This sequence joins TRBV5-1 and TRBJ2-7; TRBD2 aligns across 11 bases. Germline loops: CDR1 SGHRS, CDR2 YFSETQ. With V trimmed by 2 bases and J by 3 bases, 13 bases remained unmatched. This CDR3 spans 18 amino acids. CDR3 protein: CASSLGVGTGTSGYEQYF. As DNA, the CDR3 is TGCGCCAGCAGCTTAGGGGTCGGGACAGGGACTAGCGGCTACGAGCAGTACTTC.

The CDR3 sequence is CASSYRRSSGNTIYF. The CDR3 DNA sequence: TGTGCCAGCAGTTATAGAAGGAGCTCTGGAAACACCATATATTTT. The J gene is TRBJ1-3, the V gene TRBV6-2 or TRBV6-3, with D unresolved. V was trimmed by 3 bases and J by 0 bases, leaving 9 bases between them. Germline-derived CDR1 and CDR2 are MNHEY and SVGEGT. The CDR3 covers 15 residues.

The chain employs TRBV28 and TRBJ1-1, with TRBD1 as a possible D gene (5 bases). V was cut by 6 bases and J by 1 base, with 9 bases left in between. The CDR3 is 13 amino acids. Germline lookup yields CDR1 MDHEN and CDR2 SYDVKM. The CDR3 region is CASRHQGNTEAFF. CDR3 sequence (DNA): TGTGCCAGCAGACATCAGGGGAACACTGAAGCTTTCTTT. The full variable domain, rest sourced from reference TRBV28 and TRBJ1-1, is DVKVTQSSRYLVKRTGEKVFLECVQDMDHENMFWYRQDPGLGLRLIYFSYDVKMKEKGDIPEGYSVSREKKERFSLILESASTNQTSMYLCASRHQGNTEAFFGQGTRLTVV.

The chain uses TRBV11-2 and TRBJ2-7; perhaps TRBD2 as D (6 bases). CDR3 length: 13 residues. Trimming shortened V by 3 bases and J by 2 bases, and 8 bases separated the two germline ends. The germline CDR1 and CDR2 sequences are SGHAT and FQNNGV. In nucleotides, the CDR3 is TGTGCCAGCAGCTTGGGGGGACCCTACGAGCAGTACTTC. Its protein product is CASSLGGPYEQYF.

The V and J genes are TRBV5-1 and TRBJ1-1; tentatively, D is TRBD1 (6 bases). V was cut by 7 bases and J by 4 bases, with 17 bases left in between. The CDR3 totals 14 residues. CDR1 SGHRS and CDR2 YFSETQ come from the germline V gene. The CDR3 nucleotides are TGCGCCAGCGGCCAAACAGGGCGGAGCACTGAAGCTTTCTTT. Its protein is CASGQTGRSTEAFF.

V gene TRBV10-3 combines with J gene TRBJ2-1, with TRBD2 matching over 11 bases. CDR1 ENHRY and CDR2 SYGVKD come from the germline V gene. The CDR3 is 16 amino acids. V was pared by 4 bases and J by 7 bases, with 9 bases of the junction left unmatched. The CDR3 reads CAISAQLAGAGNEQFF. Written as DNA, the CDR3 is TGTGCCATCAGTGCCCAACTAGCGGGGGCGGGGAATGAGCAGTTCTTC.

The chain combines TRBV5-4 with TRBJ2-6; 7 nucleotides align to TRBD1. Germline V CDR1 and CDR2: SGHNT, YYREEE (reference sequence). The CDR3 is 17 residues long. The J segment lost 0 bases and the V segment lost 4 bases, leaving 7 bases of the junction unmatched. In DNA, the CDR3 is TGTGCCAGCAGCGAGGGGACAGCTCTCTCTGGGGCCAACGTCCTGACTTTC. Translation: CASSEGTALSGANVLTF.

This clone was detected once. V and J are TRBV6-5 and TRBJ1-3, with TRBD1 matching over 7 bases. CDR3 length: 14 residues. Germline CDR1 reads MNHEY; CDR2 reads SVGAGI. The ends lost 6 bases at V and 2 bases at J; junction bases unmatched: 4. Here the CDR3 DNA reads TGTGCCAGCAGACAGGGGACTGCTGGAAACACCATATATTTT. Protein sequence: CASRQGTAGNTIYF.

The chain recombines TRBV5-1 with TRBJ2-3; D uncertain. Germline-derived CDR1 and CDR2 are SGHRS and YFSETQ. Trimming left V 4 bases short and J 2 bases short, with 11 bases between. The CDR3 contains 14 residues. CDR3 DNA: TGCGCCAGCAGCCAACAGTTATTCACAGATACGCAGTATTTT. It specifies CASSQQLFTDTQYF.

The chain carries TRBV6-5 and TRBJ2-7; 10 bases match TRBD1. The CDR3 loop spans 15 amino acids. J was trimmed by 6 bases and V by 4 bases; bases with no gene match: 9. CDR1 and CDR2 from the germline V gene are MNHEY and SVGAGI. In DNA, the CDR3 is TGTGCCAGCAGTTCGTCCGGGACAGGGGTCCGCGAGCAGTACTTC. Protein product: CASSSSGTGVREQYF.

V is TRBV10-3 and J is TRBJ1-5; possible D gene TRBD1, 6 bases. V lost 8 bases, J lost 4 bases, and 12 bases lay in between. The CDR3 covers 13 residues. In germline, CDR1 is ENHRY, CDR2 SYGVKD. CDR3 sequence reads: CAIRQERNQPQHF. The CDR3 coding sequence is TGTGCCATCCGACAGGAGCGTAATCAGCCCCAGCATTTT.

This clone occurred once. The CDR3: CASSPLSTGVYGYTF. CDR3 bases: TGTGCCAGCAGTCCCCTTTCCACAGGGGTCTATGGCTACACCTTC. J is TRBJ1-2 and V is TRBV6-6; 7 bases match TRBD1. Germline values: CDR1 MNHNY, CDR2 SVGAGI (reference sequence). V was clipped by 5 bases and J by 4 bases; unmatched bases: 10. This CDR3 is built from 15 residues.

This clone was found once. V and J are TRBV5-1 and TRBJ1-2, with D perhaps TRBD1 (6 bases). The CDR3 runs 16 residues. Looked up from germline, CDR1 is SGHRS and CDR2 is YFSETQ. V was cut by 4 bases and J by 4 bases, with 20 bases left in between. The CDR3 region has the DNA TGCGCCAGCAGCCAGGACGGGGGGCAGGGGACCTATGGCTACACCTTC. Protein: CASSQDGGQGTYGYTF.

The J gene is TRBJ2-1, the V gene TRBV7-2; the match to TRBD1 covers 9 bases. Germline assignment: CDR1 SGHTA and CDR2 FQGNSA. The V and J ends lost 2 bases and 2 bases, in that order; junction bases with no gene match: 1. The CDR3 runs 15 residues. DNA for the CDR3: TGTGCCAGCAGCTTAAACAGGGGGCCCTACAATGAGCAGTTCTTC. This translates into CASSLNRGPYNEQFF.

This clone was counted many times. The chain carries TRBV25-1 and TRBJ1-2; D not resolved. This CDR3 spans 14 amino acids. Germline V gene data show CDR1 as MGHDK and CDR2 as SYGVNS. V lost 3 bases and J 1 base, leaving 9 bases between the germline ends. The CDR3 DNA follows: TGTGCCAGCAGTGACGTTGGCAGTAACTATGGCTACACCTTC. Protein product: CASSDVGSNYGYTF.

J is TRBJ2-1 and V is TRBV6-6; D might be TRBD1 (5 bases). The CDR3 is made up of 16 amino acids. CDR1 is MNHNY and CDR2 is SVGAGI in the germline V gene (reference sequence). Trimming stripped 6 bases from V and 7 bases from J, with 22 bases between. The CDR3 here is CASSRETAPIPNEQFF. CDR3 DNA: TGTGCCAGCAGCCGAGAGACAGCCCCTATCCCTAATGAGCAGTTCTTC.

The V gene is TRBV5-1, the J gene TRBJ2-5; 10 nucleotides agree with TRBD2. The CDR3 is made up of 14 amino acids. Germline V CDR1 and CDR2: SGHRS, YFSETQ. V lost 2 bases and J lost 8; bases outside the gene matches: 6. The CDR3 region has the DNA TGCGCCAGCAGCTTTCTAGCGGGGGACCCCACCCAGTACTTC. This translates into CASSFLAGDPTQYF.

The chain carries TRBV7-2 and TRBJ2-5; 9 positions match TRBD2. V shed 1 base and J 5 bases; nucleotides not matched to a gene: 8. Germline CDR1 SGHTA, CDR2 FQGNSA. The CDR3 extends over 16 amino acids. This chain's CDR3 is CASSLEGLAGWETQYF. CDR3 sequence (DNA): TGTGCCAGCAGCTTAGAAGGGCTAGCGGGATGGGAGACCCAGTACTTC.

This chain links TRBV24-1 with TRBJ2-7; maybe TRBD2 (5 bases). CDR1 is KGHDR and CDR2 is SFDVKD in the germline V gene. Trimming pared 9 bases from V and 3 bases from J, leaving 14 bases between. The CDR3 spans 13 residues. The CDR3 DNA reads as TGTGCCACCTCCGAGGGATACCACTACGAGCAGTACGTC. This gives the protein CATSEGYHYEQYV.

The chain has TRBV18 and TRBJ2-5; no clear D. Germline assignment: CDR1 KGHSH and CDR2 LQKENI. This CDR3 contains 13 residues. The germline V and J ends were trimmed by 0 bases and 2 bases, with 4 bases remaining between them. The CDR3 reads CASSPPNQETQYF. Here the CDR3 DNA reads TGTGCCAGCTCACCACCCAATCAAGAGACCCAGTACTTC.

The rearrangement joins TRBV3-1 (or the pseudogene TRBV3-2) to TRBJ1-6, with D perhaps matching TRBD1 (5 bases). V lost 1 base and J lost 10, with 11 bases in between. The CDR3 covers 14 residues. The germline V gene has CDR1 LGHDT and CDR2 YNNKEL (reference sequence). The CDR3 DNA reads TGTGCCAGCAGCCAAGGACAGACACCATCACCCCTCCACTTT. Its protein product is CASSQGQTPSPLHF.

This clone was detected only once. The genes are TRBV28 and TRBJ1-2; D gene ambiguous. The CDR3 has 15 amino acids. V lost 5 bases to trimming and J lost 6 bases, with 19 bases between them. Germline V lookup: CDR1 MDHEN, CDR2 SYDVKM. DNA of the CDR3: TGTGCCAGCAGTGGGGAGACGAAGTACTTACATGGCTACACCTTC. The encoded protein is CASSGETKYLHGYTF.

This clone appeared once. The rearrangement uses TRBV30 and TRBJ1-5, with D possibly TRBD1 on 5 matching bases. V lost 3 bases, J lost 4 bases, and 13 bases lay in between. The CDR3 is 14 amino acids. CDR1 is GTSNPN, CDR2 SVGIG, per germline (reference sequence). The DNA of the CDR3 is TGTGCCTGGAGCCCCGGCAGGGAAAATCAGCCCCAGCATTTT. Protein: CAWSPGRENQPQHF.